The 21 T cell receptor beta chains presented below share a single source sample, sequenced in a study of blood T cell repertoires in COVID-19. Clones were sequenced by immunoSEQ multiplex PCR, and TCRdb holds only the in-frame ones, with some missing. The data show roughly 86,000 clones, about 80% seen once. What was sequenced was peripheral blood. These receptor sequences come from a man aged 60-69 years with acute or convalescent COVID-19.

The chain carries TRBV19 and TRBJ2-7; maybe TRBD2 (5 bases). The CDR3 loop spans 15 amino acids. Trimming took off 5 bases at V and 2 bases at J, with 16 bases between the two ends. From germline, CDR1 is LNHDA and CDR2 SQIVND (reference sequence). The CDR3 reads CASSYDGIQTYEQYF. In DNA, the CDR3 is TGTGCCAGTAGTTACGACGGGATTCAGACCTACGAGCAGTACTTC.

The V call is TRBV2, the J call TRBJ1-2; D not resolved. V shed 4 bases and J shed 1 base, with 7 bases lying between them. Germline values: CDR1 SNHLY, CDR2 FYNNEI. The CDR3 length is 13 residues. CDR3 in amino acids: CASSAGINYGYTF. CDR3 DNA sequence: TGTGCCAGCAGTGCGGGAATTAACTATGGCTACACCTTC.

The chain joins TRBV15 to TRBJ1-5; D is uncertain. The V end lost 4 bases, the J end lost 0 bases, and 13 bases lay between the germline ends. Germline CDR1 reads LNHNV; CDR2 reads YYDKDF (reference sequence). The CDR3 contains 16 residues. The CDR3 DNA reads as TGTGCCACCAGCAAAGGGTGGGAGAATAGCAATCAGCCCCAGCATTTT. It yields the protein CATSKGWENSNQPQHF.

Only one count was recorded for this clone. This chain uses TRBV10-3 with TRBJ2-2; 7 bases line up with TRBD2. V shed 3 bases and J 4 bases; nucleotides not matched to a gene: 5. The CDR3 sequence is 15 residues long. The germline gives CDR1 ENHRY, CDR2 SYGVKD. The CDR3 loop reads CAISDAGVSTGELFF. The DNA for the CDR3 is TGTGCCATCAGTGATGCGGGGGTTAGCACCGGGGAGCTGTTTTTT.

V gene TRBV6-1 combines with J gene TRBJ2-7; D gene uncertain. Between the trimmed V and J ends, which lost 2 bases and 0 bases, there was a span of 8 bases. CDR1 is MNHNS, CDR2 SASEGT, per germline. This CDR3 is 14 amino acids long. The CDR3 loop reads CASSERQASYEQYF. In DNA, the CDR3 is TGTGCCAGCAGTGAACGGCAGGCCTCCTACGAGCAGTACTTC.

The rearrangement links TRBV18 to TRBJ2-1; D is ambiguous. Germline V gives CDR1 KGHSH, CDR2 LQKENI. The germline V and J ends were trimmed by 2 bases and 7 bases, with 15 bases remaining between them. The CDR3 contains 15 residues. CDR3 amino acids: CASSPSTAWFNEQFF. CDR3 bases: TGTGCCAGCTCACCATCTACAGCCTGGTTTAATGAGCAGTTCTTC.

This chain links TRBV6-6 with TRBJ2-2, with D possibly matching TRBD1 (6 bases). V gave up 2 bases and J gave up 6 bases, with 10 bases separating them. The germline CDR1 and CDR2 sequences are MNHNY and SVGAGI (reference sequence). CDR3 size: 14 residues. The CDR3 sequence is CASSYLDRPGELFF. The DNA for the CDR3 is TGTGCCAGCAGTTACCTCGACAGGCCCGGGGAGCTGTTTTTT.

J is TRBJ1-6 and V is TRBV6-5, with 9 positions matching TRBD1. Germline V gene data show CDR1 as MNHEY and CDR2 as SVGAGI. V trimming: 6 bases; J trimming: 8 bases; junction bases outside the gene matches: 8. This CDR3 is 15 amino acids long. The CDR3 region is CASSPGQGRYSPLHF. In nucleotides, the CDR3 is TGTGCCAGCAGCCCGGGACAGGGCAGATATTCACCCCTCCACTTT.

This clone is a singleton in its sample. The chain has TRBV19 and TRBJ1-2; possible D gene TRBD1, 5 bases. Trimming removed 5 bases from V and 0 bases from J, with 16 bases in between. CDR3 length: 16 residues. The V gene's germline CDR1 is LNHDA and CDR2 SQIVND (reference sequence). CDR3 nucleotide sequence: TGTGCCAGTAGTTTCGGGGGGATTGAAGCTAACTATGGCTACACCTTC. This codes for CASSFGGIEANYGYTF.

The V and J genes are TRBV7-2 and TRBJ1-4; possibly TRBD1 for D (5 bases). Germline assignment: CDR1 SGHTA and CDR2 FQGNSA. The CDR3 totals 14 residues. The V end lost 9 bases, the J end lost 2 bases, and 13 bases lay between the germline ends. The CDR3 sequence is CASKPGFTNEKLFF. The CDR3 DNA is TGTGCCAGTAAACCAGGGTTCACTAATGAAAAACTGTTTTTT.

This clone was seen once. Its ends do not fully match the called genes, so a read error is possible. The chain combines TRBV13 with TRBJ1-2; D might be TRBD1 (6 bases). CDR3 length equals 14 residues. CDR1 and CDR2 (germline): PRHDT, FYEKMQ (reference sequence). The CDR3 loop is CASSKQGHSGGDTF. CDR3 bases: TGTGCCAGCAGCAAACAGGGTCACAGCGGTGGCGACACCTTC.

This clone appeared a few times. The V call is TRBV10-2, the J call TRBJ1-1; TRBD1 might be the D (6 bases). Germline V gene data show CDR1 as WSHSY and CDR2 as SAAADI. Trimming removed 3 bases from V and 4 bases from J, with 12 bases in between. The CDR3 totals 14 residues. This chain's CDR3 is CASSEAGQTTEAFF. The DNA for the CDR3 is TGCGCCAGCAGTGAAGCAGGACAGACCACTGAAGCTTTCTTT.

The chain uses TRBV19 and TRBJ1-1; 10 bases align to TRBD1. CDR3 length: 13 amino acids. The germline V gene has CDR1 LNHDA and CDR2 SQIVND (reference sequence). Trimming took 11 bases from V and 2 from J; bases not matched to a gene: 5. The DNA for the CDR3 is TGTGCCTCCAGGACAGGGGGAAACACTGAAGCTTTCTTT. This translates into CASRTGGNTEAFF.

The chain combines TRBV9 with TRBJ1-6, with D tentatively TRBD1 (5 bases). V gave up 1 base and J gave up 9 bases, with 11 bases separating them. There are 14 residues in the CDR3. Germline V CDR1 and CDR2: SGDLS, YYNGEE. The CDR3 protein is CASSVTRTGSPLHF. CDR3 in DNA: TGTGCCAGCAGCGTAACGCGAACAGGTTCACCCCTCCACTTT.

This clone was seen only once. The CDR3 is CASSLVGQGALEKLFF. The CDR3 DNA sequence: TGTGCCAGCAGCTTAGTGGGACAGGGGGCCCTTGAAAAACTGTTTTTT. The rearrangement links TRBV7-2 to TRBJ1-4; 12 positions match TRBD1. Germline-derived CDR1 and CDR2 are SGHTA and FQGNSA. The V and J ends lost 1 base and 7 bases, in that order; junction bases with no gene match: 4. The CDR3 contains 16 residues. Variable domain in full (rest from reference TRBV7-2 and TRBJ1-4): GAGVSQSPSNKVTEKGKDVELRCDPISGHTALYWYRQSLGQGLEFLIYFQGNSAPDKSGLPSDRFSAERTGGSVSTLTIQRTQQEDSAVYLCASSLVGQGALEKLFFGSGTQLSVL.

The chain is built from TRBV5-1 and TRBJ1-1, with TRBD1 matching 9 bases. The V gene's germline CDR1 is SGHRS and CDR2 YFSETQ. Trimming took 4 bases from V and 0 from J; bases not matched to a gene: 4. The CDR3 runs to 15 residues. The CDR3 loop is CASSSRTGVNTEAFF. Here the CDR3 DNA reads TGCGCCAGCAGCAGCAGGACAGGGGTGAACACTGAAGCTTTCTTT.

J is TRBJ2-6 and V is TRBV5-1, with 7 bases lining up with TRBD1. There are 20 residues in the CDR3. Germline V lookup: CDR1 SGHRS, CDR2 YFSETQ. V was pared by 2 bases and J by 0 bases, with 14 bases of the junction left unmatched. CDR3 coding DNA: TGCGCCAGCAGCTTACCCGGGACAGTTTTTCCTGGCTCTGGGGCCAACGTCCTGACTTTC. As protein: CASSLPGTVFPGSGANVLTF.

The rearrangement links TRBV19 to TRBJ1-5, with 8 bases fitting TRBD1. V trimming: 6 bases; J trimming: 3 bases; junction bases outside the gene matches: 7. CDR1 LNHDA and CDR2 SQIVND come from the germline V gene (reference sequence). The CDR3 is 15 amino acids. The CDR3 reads CASRLRTGNNQPQHF. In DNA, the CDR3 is TGTGCCAGTAGATTACGGACAGGGAACAATCAGCCCCAGCATTTT.

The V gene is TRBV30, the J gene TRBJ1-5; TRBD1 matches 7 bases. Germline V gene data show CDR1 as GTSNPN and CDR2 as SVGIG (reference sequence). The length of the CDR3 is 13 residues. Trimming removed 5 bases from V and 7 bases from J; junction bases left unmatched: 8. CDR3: CAWSTGLGQPQHF. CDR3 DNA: TGTGCCTGGTCGACAGGGTTAGGGCAGCCCCAGCATTTT.

CDR3 DNA: TGTGCCAGCCGGGGAGCTAACTATGGCTACACCTTC. It is translated as CASRGANYGYTF. V usage is TRBV6-5 and J usage is TRBJ1-2; D remains ambiguous. V shed 8 bases and J shed 0 bases, with 7 bases lying between them. Germline values: CDR1 MNHEY, CDR2 SVGAGI. CDR3 size: 12 residues.

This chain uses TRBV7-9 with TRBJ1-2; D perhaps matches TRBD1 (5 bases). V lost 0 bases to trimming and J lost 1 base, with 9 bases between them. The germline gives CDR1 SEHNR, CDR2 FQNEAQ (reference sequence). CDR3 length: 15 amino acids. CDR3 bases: TGTGCCAGCAGCTTAGCCAGTCAGGGTAACTATGGCTACACCTTC. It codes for CASSLASQGNYGYTF.